Each of the 11 T cell receptor beta chains below was sequenced from the same sample in a study of cytomegalovirus exposure and HLA in healthy donors. Generated by immunoSEQ multiplex PCR, the TCRdb table keeps only in-frame clones and is missing some. The repertoire consists of a few hundred thousand clones, with 80% to 90% occurring once and the leading ten covering about 2.9%. The sample consisted of PBMCs. Receptors originate from a woman between 18 and 29 years old in good health and CMV-seronegative.

The rearrangement joins TRBV6-5 to TRBJ2-1; D perhaps matches TRBD2 (6 bases). With 5 bases removed from V and 4 bases from J, the gap between germline ends came to 12 bases. From germline, CDR1 is MNHEY and CDR2 SVGAGI. This CDR3 contains 14 residues. This CDR3 is CASSARDSYNEQFF. The CDR3 bases are TGTGCCAGCAGTGCCCGGGACTCTTACAATGAGCAGTTCTTC.

The chain uses TRBV27 and TRBJ1-1; D unclear. V was cut by 4 bases and J by 0 bases, with 6 bases left in between. The CDR3 sequence is 13 residues long. Germline V CDR1 and CDR2: MNHEY, SMNVEV (reference sequence). The CDR3 DNA follows: TGTGCCAGCAGTTCCGAGATGAACACTGAAGCTTTCTTT. The encoded protein is CASSSEMNTEAFF.

The chain combines TRBV7-9 with TRBJ2-1, with D possibly being TRBD1 (6 bases). The CDR3 has 15 amino acids. The V gene's germline CDR1 is SEHNR and CDR2 FQNEAQ (reference sequence). Between the trimmed V and J ends, which lost 1 base and 5 bases, there was a span of 12 bases. The CDR3 here is CASSLEQGIHNEQFF. As DNA, the CDR3 is TGTGCCAGCAGCTTAGAACAGGGTATCCACAATGAGCAGTTCTTC.

A single count supports this clone. This chain connects TRBV29-1 to TRBJ2-7; 12 positions match TRBD2. The V gene end was trimmed by 2 bases and the J gene end by 6 bases; junction bases not matched to a gene: 8. CDR1 SQVTM and CDR2 ANQGSEA come from the germline V gene. This CDR3 is built from 15 residues. CDR3: CSVEMASGRGGEQYF. CDR3 bases: TGCAGCGTTGAAATGGCTAGCGGGAGGGGCGGCGAGCAGTACTTC.

This rearrangement joins TRBV6-1 to TRBJ1-4; 7 bases align to TRBD1. J lost 7 bases, V lost 4 bases, and 9 bases had no gene match. In germline, CDR1 is MNHNS, CDR2 SASEGT. The CDR3 is 15 amino acids. The CDR3 protein is CASSGPQGWGEKLFF. The CDR3 DNA sequence: TGTGCCAGCAGTGGACCACAGGGGTGGGGTGAAAAACTGTTTTTT.

This clone showed up just once. The same CDR3 is also encoded by other DNA sequences in this sample. This chain connects TRBV7-2 to TRBJ2-5; D is uncertain. The germline V and J ends were trimmed by 4 bases and 4 bases, with 10 bases remaining between them. CDR3 size: 13 residues. Germline V gene data show CDR1 as SGHTA and CDR2 as FQGNSA. For the CDR3, the DNA is TGTGCCAGCAGCTCCGGATTAGCAGAGACCCAGTACTTC. It translates to CASSSGLAETQYF.

V gene TRBV6-5 combines with J gene TRBJ2-3, with 9 bases identical to TRBD2. CDR1 and CDR2 from the germline V gene are MNHEY and SVGAGI. CDR3 length equals 15 residues. V lost 2 bases, J lost 6 bases, and 6 bases stayed unmatched. In DNA form, the CDR3 reads TGTGCCAGCAGTTACGTGCGGGAGGGCCACGATACGCAGTATTTT. Translated, it gives CASSYVREGHDTQYF.

This sequence joins TRBV27 and TRBJ2-1; TRBD2 is a possible D gene (6 bases). Trimming took 7 bases from V and 4 from J, leaving 14 bases between them. The CDR3 covers 14 residues. Germline assignment: CDR1 MNHEY and CDR2 SMNVEV (reference sequence). CDR3 sequence (DNA): TGTGCCAGCACTTCCCGGGAGTTGTACAATGAGCAGTTCTTC. Amino acid sequence: CASTSRELYNEQFF.

The gene calls are TRBV7-2 and TRBJ2-5; D perhaps matches TRBD1 (6 bases). The germline CDR1 and CDR2 sequences are SGHTA and FQGNSA. This CDR3 comprises 14 residues. Trimming stripped 1 base from V and 0 bases from J, with 6 bases between. In DNA, the CDR3 is TGTGCCAGCAGCTTAGACAGGGACCAAGAGACCCAGTACTTC. Amino acid sequence: CASSLDRDQETQYF.

This clone has a count of ten or more. The genes are TRBV5-1 and TRBJ2-7; 7 bases align to TRBD2. Losses at the gene ends were 4 bases for V and 3 bases for J; bases not matched to a gene: 10. Germline values: CDR1 SGHRS, CDR2 YFSETQ. The CDR3 sequence is 15 residues long. This CDR3 is CASSPGGLSRYEQYF. DNA for the CDR3: TGCGCCAGCAGCCCGGGGGGACTCTCGCGCTACGAGCAGTACTTC.

The gene calls are TRBV7-3 and TRBJ1-1; no firm D call. The germline V gene has CDR1 SGHTA and CDR2 FQGTGA. V dropped 2 bases and J dropped 5 bases, with 9 bases sitting between them. This CDR3 has 13 amino acids. CDR3 in DNA: TGTGCCAGCAGCTTAGAAGAGGGTACTGAAGCTTTCTTT. This codes for CASSLEEGTEAFF.